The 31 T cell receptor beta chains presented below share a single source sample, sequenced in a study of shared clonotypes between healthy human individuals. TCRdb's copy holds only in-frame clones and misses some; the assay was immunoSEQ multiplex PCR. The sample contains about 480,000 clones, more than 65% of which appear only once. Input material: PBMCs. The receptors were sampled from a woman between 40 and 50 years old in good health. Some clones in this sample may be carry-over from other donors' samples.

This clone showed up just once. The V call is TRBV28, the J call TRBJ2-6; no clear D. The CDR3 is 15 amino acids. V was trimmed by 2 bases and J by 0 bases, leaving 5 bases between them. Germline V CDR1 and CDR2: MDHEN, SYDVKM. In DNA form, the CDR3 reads TGTGCCAGCAGTTTAGGGCGCTCTGGGGCCAACGTCCTGACTTTC. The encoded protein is CASSLGRSGANVLTF. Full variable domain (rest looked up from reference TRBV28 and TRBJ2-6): DVKVTQSSRYLVKRTGEKVFLECVQDMDHENMFWYRQDPGLGLRLIYFSYDVKMKEKGDIPEGYSVSREKKERFSLILESASTNQTSMYLCASSLGRSGANVLTFGAGSRLTVL.

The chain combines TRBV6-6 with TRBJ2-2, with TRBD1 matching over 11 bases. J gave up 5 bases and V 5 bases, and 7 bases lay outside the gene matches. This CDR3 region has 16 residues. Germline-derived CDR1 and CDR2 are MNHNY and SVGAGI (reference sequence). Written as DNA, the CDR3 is TGTGCCAGCAGTCATACCGGACAGGGGGCAACCGGGGAGCTGTTTTTT. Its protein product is CASSHTGQGATGELFF.

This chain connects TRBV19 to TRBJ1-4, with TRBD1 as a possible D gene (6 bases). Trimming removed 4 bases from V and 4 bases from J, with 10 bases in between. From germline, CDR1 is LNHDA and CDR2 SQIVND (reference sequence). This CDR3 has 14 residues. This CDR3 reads CASSRQADNEKLFF. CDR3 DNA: TGTGCCAGTAGTAGACAGGCGGATAATGAAAAACTGTTTTTT.

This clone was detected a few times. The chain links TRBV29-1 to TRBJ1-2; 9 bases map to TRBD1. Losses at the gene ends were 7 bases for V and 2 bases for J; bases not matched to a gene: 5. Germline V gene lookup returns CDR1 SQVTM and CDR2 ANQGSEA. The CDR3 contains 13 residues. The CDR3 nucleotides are TGCAGCGCCGCGGGGACAGGGAACTATGGCTACACCTTC. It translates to CSAAGTGNYGYTF.

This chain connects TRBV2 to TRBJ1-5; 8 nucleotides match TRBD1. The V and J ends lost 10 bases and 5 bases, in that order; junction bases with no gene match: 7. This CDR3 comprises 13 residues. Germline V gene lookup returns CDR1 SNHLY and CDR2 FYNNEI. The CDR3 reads CATSQGVDQPQHF. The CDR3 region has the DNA TGTGCCACCTCACAGGGGGTAGATCAGCCCCAGCATTTT.

CDR3 sequence reads: CASSLRGTSGSNEQFF. The CDR3 nucleotides are TGTGCCAGTAGTCTCAGAGGGACTAGCGGGAGCAATGAGCAGTTCTTC. The genes are TRBV19 and TRBJ2-1; 14 bases map to TRBD2. The CDR3 is 16 residues long. Germline V CDR1 and CDR2: LNHDA, SQIVND (reference sequence). With V trimmed by 5 bases and J by 6 bases, 6 bases remained unmatched.

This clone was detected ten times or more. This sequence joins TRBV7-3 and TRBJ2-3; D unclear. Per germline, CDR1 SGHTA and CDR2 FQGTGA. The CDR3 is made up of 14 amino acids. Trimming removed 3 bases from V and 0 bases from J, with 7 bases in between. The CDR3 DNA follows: TGTGCCAGCAGCTTCGCGGATAGCACAGATACGCAGTATTTT. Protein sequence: CASSFADSTDTQYF.

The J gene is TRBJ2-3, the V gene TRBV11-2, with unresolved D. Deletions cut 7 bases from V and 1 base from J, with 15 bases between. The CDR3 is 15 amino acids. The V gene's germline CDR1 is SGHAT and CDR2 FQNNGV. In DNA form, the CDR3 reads TGTGCCAGCACCCCAGTTTGGAGCGGCACAGATACGCAGTATTTT. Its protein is CASTPVWSGTDTQYF.

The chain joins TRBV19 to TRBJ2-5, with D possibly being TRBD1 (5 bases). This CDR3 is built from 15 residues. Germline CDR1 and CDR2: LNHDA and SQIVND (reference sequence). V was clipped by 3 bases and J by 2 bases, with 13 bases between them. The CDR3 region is CASSIRGRPQETQYF. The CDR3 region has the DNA TGTGCCAGTAGTATTAGGGGCAGGCCACAAGAGACCCAGTACTTC. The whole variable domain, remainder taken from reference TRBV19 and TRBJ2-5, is DGGITQSPKYLFRKEGQNVTLSCEQNLNHDAMYWYRQDPGQGLRLIYYSQIVNDFQKGDIAEGYSVSREKKESFPLTVTSAQKNPTAFYLCASSIRGRPQETQYFGPGTRLLVL.

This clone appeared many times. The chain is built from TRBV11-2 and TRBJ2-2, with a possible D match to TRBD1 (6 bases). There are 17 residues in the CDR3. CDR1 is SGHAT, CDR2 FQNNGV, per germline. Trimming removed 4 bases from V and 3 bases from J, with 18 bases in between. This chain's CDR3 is CASSSDLGALDTGELFF. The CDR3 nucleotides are TGTGCCAGCAGCTCGGACCTGGGGGCTCTGGACACCGGGGAGCTGTTTTTT.

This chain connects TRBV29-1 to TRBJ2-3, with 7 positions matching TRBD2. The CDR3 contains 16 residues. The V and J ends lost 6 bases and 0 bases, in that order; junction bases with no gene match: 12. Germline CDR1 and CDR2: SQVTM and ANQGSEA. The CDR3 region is CSVWGGLRGSTDTQYF. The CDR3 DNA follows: TGCAGCGTCTGGGGGGGGTTGCGGGGAAGCACAGATACGCAGTATTTT.

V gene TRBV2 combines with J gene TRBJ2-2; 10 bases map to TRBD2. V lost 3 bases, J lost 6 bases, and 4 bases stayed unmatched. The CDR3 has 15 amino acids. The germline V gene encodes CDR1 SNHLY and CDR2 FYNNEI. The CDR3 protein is CASSELAGAAGELFF. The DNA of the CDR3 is TGTGCCAGCAGTGAGCTAGCGGGAGCAGCCGGGGAGCTGTTTTTT.

CDR3 DNA sequence: TGCGCCAGCAGCCCGATACAGGGGCGCCAAGAGACCCAGTACTTC. It translates to CASSPIQGRQETQYF. The chain links TRBV5-1 to TRBJ2-5; TRBD1 aligns across 7 bases. Germline values: CDR1 SGHRS, CDR2 YFSETQ. The V and J ends lost 4 bases and 1 base, in that order; junction bases with no gene match: 7. The CDR3 length is 15 residues.

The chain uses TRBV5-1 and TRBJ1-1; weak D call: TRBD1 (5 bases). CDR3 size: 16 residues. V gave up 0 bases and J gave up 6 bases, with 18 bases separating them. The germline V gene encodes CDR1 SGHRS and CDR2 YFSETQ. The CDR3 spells CASSLASGTIYAEAFF. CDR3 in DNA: TGCGCCAGCAGCTTGGCGTCCGGGACGATATATGCTGAAGCTTTCTTT. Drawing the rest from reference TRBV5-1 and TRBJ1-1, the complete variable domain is KAGVTQTPRYLIKTRGQQVTLSCSPISGHRSVSWYQQTPGQGLQFLFEYFSETQRNKGNFPGRFSGRQFSNSRSEMNVSTLELGDSALYLCASSLASGTIYAEAFFGQGTRLTVV.

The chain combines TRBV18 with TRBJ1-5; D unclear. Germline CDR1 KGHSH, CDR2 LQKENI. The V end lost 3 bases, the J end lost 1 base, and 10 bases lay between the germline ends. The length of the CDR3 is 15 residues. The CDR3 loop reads CASSPGQASNQPQHF. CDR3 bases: TGTGCCAGCTCACCGGGCCAGGCGAGCAATCAGCCCCAGCATTTT.

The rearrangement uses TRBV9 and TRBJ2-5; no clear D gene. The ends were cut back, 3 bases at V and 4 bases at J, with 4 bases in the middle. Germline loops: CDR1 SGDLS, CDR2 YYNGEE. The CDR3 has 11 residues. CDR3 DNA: TGTGCCAGCAGCGATGGAGAGACCCAGTACTTC. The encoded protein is CASSDGETQYF.

This CDR3 reads CASSLAHEQFF. In DNA, the CDR3 is TGTGCCAGCAGCCTAGCTCATGAGCAGTTCTTC. V gene TRBV2 combines with J gene TRBJ2-1, with D possibly TRBD2 on 5 matching bases. The length of the CDR3 is 11 residues. CDR1 and CDR2 from the germline V gene are SNHLY and FYNNEI. The V end lost 6 bases, the J end lost 8 bases, and 8 bases lay between the germline ends.

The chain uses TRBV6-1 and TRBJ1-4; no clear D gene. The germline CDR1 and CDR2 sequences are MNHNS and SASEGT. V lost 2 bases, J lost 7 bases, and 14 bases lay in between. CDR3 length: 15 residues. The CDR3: CASSELGIVSEKLFF. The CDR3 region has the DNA TGTGCCAGCAGTGAACTCGGGATTGTCAGTGAAAAACTGTTTTTT.

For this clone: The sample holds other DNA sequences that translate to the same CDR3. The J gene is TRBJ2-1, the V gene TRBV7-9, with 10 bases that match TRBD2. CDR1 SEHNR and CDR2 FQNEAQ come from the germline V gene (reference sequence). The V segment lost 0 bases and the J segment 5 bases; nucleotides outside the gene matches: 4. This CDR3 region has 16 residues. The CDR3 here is CASSLALAGAHNEQFF. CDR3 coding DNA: TGTGCCAGCAGCTTAGCTCTAGCGGGAGCGCACAATGAGCAGTTCTTC.

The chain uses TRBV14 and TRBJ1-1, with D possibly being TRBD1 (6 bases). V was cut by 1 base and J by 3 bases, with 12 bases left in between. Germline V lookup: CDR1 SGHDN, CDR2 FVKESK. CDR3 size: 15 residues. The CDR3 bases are TGTGCCAGCAGCCAAGGGCAGGGGTATCACACTGAAGCTTTCTTT. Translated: CASSQGQGYHTEAFF.

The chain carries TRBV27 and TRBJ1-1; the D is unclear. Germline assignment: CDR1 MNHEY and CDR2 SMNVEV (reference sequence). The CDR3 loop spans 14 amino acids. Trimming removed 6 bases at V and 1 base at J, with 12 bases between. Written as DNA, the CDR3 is TGTGCCAGCAGACGGGGAGGGAGGAACACTGAAGCTTTCTTT. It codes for CASRRGGRNTEAFF.

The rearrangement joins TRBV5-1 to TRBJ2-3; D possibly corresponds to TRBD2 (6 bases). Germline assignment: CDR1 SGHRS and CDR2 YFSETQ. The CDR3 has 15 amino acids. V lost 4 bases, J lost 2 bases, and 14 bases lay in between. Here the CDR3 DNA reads TGCGCCAGCAGCCTCGGGGGAAGTAACACAGATACGCAGTATTTT. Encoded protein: CASSLGGSNTDTQYF.

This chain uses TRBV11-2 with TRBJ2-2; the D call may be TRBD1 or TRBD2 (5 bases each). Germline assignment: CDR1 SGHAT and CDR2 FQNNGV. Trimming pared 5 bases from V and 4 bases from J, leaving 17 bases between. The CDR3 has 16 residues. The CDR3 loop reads CASSPPRGLSTGELFF. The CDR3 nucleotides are TGTGCCAGCAGCCCGCCCCGGGGCCTGAGCACCGGGGAGCTGTTTTTT.

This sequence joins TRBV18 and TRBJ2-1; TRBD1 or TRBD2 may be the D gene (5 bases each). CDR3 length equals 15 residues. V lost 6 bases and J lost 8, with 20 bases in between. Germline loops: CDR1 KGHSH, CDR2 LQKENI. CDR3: CASSLRDPRLDEQFF. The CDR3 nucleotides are TGTGCCAGCTCTCTCCGGGACCCACGTCTGGATGAGCAGTTCTTC.

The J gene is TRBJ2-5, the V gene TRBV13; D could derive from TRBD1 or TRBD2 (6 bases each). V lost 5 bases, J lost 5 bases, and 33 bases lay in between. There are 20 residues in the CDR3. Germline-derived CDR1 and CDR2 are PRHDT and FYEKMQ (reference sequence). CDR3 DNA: TGTGCCAGCAGCCCGGACTACTACAGGGCGCAGGTGACATGGGACGAGACCCAGTACTTC. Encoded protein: CASSPDYYRAQVTWDETQYF.

CDR3 DNA: TGCGCCAGCAGCTCCGGGACAGCGCAAGAGACCCAGTACTTC. It codes for CASSSGTAQETQYF. The chain employs TRBV5-1 and TRBJ2-5, with 7 bases lining up with TRBD1. Trimming took 3 bases from V and 2 from J; bases not matched to a gene: 4. The CDR3 spans 14 residues. Germline assignment: CDR1 SGHRS and CDR2 YFSETQ.

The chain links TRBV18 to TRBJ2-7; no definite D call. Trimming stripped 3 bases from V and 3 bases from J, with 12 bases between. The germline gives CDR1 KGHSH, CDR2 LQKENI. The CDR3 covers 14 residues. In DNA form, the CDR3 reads TGTGCCAGCTCACCGGGAACAAGGGTCTACGAGCAGTACTTC. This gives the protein CASSPGTRVYEQYF.

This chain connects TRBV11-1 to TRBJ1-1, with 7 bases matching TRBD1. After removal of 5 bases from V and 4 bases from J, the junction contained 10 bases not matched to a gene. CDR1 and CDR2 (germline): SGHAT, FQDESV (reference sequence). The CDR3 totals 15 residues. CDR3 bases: TGTGCCAGCAGCGACCAGGGGGTTCGGGTCACTGAAGCTTTCTTT. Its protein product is CASSDQGVRVTEAFF.

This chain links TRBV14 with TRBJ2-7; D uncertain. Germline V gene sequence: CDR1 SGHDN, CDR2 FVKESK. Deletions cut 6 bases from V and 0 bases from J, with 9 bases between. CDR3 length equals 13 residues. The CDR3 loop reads CASRLTSSYEQYF. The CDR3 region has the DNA TGTGCCAGCAGACTGACGTCCTCCTACGAGCAGTACTTC.

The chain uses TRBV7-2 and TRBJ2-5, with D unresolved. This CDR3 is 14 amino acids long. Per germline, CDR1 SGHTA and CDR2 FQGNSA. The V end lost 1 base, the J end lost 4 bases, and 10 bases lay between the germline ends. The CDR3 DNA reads TGTGCCAGCAGCTTAGACTTCCGATTAGAGACCCAGTACTTC. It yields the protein CASSLDFRLETQYF.

The CDR3 nucleotides read TGCGCCAGCAGTCAAACCTCCGGAACAGGAGCCTATAGCAATCAGCCCCAGCATTTT. It encodes CASSQTSGTGAYSNQPQHF. V is TRBV23-1 and J is TRBJ1-5, with a tentative D call TRBD1 (5 bases). TRBV23-1 is reported as an ORF; its role is uncertain. The CDR3 spans 19 residues. Trimming stripped 2 bases from V and 0 bases from J, with 20 bases between.